A selection of T cell receptor beta chains follows, all from one sample in a study of blood T cell repertoires in COVID-19. Repertoires were generated with immunoSEQ multiplex PCR, while TCRdb's copy carries only in-frame clones and drops some. The sample includes fewer than 55,000 clones, approximately 78% seen only once; the top ten take 14%. Sequenced input: peripheral blood. These receptors all stem from a human donor with acute or convalescent COVID-19. The donor label of this sample is uncertain. Each CDR3 is given with its conserved first and last residue. The D gene is left open where the match is weak. Size is omitted from some rows. Given values are once, few, many or a class for expanded clones.

v_call	j_call	d_call	clone_size	cdr3_nt	cdr3_aa
TRBV7-9	TRBJ1-2	-	-	TGTGCCAGCAGCTTGAGCGATGGCTACACCTTC	CASSLSDGYTF
TRBV19	TRBJ1-2	TRBD1	-	TGTGCCAGTAGTCCCGGGACAGGGGAATGGGGCTATGGCTACACCTTC	CASSPGTGEWGYGYTF
TRBV7-9	TRBJ2-5	TRBD1	-	TGTGCCAGCAGTCGGACAGGTGGGCAAGAGACCCAGTACTTC	CASSRTGGQETQYF
TRBV29-1	TRBJ2-3	-	few	TGCAGCGTCGCCCGGGCGGGAAGCACAGATACGCAGTATTTT	CSVARAGSTDTQYF
TRBV18	TRBJ1-1	TRBD1	-	TGTGCCAGCTCACGCCGGGACAGGGACACTGAAGCTTTCTTT	CASSRRDRDTEAFF
TRBV9	TRBJ2-3	TRBD1	-	TGTGCCAGCAGCTTAGGACAGGGAATCACAGATACGCAGTATTTT	CASSLGQGITDTQYF
TRBV4-1	TRBJ1-4	TRBD1	few	TGCGCCAGCAGCCCGACCCCGACAGGGACTAATGAAAAACTGTTTTTT	CASSPTPTGTNEKLFF
TRBV19	TRBJ1-2	TRBD1	-	TGTGCCAGTAGTATAGCGTTGACAGGGAATGATGGCTACACCTTC	CASSIALTGNDGYTF
TRBV6-5	TRBJ1-2	TRBD1	few	TGTGCCAGCAGTCGGAGCCGGGACAGGGTTAGTGGCTACACCTTC	CASSRSRDRVSGYTF
TRBV5-6	TRBJ1-1	-	once	TGTGCCAGCAGTTATATTGACGGGATGGAAACTGAAGCTTTCTTT	CASSYIDGMETEAFF
TRBV7-8	TRBJ2-6	-	-	TGTGCCAGCAGCGAGGACAGGGCCAACGTCCTGACTTTC	CASSEDRANVLTF
TRBV9	TRBJ2-5	TRBD2	-	TGTGCCAGCAGCACCCGTGGGGCGGGAGGCGAGACCCAGTACTTC	CASSTRGAGGETQYF
TRBV6-1	TRBJ2-1	TRBD1	-	TGTGCCAGCAGTGACGGGACAGACTACAATGAGCAGTTCTTC	CASSDGTDYNEQFF
TRBV5-1	TRBJ1-1	TRBD1	-	TGCGCCAGCAGCCAAAGACAGGGGGACGAAGCTTTCTTT	CASSQRQGDEAFF
TRBV23-1	TRBJ1-1	-	-	TGCGCCAGCAGAACCGAGGGGAACACTGAAGCTTTCTTT	CASRTEGNTEAFF
TRBV3-1/TRBV3-2	TRBJ2-7	TRBD2	-	TGTGCCAGCAGCCAAGATGTCGTAGGAGCGGGAGGCTGGGACGAGCAGTACTTC	CASSQDVVGAGGWDEQYF
TRBV9	TRBJ2-1	TRBD2	-	TGTGCCAGCAGCAGGACTAGCGGGGGCCTCTACAATGAGCAGTTCTTC	CASSRTSGGLYNEQFF
TRBV9	TRBJ1-6	-	once	TGTGCCAGCAGCCAAGACGGGTCAAGCAACATGGCAGGGTCACCCCTCCACTTT	CASSQDGSSNMAGSPLHF
TRBV7-5	TRBJ2-6	-	-	TGTGCCAGAAGCCCCGGTGGCAGGTCCTCTGGGGCCAACGTCCTGACTTTC	CARSPGGRSSGANVLTF
TRBV7-2	TRBJ2-6	-	-	TGTGCCAGCAGCTTAGCGCCACAGCAAACTGGGGCCAACGTCCTGACTTTC	CASSLAPQQTGANVLTF
TRBV2	TRBJ1-2	-	-	TGTGCCAGCAGTGAGAAGAGCTCAGGGGTATATGGCTACACCTTC	CASSEKSSGVYGYTF
TRBV7-6	TRBJ2-5	-	-	TGTGCCAGCAGCTTAGAAGCAGGTCAAGAGACCCAGTACTTC	CASSLEAGQETQYF
TRBV11-2	TRBJ1-1	-	-	TGTGCCAGCAGCCAGACAGCTGACACTGAAGCTTTCTTT	CASSQTADTEAFF
TRBV30	TRBJ1-5	-	-	TGTGCCTGGAGTCCTTCCGGGATCCTAACGAACCCCCAGCATTTT	CAWSPSGILTNPQHF
TRBV3-1/TRBV3-2	TRBJ2-1	-	-	TGTGCCAGCAGCCAAGGAGGAGCGCTTGAGCAGTTCTTC	CASSQGGALEQFF
TRBV2	TRBJ1-2	-	few	TGTGCCAGCAATAACAGGGTTTTGGACTATGGCTACACCTTC	CASNNRVLDYGYTF
TRBV28	TRBJ1-6	-	few	TGTGCCAGTCGACAGAGCTCCTATAATTCACCCCTCCACTTT	CASRQSSYNSPLHF
TRBV2	TRBJ1-5	TRBD1	-	TGTGCCAGCGTTGGACAGGGTGGCCCCAGCAATCAGCCCCAGCATTTT	CASVGQGGPSNQPQHF
TRBV19	TRBJ2-5	-	-	TGTGCCAGTAGTATACAAGGCGCGGGGGAGACCCAGTACTTC	CASSIQGAGETQYF
TRBV7-2	TRBJ2-7	TRBD1	once	TGTGCCAGCAGCTTATTGGGACAGGGGCCAGGAGGGCAGTACTTC	CASSLLGQGPGGQYF
TRBV6-5	TRBJ1-1	-	once	TGTGCCAGCGGGACTACGCAGTACACTGAAGCTTTCTTT	CASGTTQYTEAFF
TRBV24-1	TRBJ2-3	-	-	TGTGCCACCTCGTTCGCGGGAACTAGCACAGATACGCAGTATTTT	CATSFAGTSTDTQYF
TRBV24-1	TRBJ2-3	-	once	TGTGCCACCAGTGTAGCCCGGGGAAACACAGATACGCAGTATTTT	CATSVARGNTDTQYF
TRBV18	TRBJ1-1	TRBD1	once	TGTGCCAGCTCACCAATCCAGGGGGCGCCCACTGAAGCTTTCTTT	CASSPIQGAPTEAFF
TRBV7-9	TRBJ2-7	-	once	TGTGCCAGCAGCACCGGTGCAGGACAGTTTGATTCCTACGAGCAGTACTTC	CASSTGAGQFDSYEQYF
TRBV13	TRBJ2-1	TRBD2	-	TGTGCCAGCAGCTCTAGCGGGAGGGCCAGGGTTGAGCAGTTCTTC	CASSSSGRARVEQFF
TRBV10-3	TRBJ1-1	-	-	TGTGCCATCAGTGAGTCGGGCGGGACGAACACTGAAGCTTTCTTT	CAISESGGTNTEAFF
TRBV24-1	TRBJ2-3	TRBD2	-	TGTGCCACCAGTGACTGGACTAGCGGGGGCCCAGATACGCAGTATTTT	CATSDWTSGGPDTQYF
TRBV11-3	TRBJ2-7	TRBD1	-	TGTGCCAGCAGCGAAGGGACAGTTGGCGTAGGGGAGCAGTACTTC	CASSEGTVGVGEQYF
TRBV3-1/TRBV3-2	TRBJ2-6	-	-	TGTGCCAGCAGCCAACACTGGGCCAGTGGAAAATCCTCTGGGGCCAACGTCCTGACTTTC	CASSQHWASGKSSGANVLTF
TRBV11-1	TRBJ2-5	-	-	TGTGCCAGCAGCTTGGGTAGTGGGAGCCTTAAAGAGACCCAGTACTTC	CASSLGSGSLKETQYF
TRBV15	TRBJ2-1	TRBD1	-	TGTGCCACCAGCTCCCACGAGGGCAGGGGGACCAATGAGCAGTTCTTC	CATSSHEGRGTNEQFF
TRBV5-1	TRBJ1-6	-	-	TGCGCCAGCGGCGGGACGGAGGATAATTCACCCCTCCACTTT	CASGGTEDNSPLHF
TRBV2	TRBJ1-1	-	-	TGTGCCAGCAAAGGGGATGACACTGAAGCTTTCTTT	CASKGDDTEAFF
TRBV7-9	TRBJ2-5	-	-	TGTGCCAGCAGCGGAGGACAGAATCAAGAGACCCAGTACTTC	CASSGGQNQETQYF
TRBV19	TRBJ2-3	TRBD2	once	TGTGCCAGTAGTCCCGGGCGGGGGGGCTCAGATACGCAGTATTTT	CASSPGRGGSDTQYF
TRBV9	TRBJ2-3	-	-	TGTGCCAGCAGCGTAGTTTCGGCTAGCGGCACAGATACGCAGTATTTT	CASSVVSASGTDTQYF
TRBV19	TRBJ1-5	-	few	TGTGCCAGTAGTATGTGGGACAACAATCAGCCCCAGCATTTT	CASSMWDNNQPQHF
TRBV27	TRBJ1-2	-	-	TGTGCCAGCCGGGGGGGGGCGGGATATGGCTACACCTTC	CASRGGAGYGYTF
TRBV28	TRBJ1-5	-	-	TGTGCCAGCAGTTCAGGGTTTTATAGCAATCAGCCCCAGCATTTT	CASSSGFYSNQPQHF
TRBV2	TRBJ2-7	-	-	TGTGCCAGCAGGAAACAGGACTACGAGCAGTACTTC	CASRKQDYEQYF
TRBV19	TRBJ2-2	TRBD2	-	TGTGCCACCACGGGACTAGCTACCGGGGAGCTGTTTTTT	CATTGLATGELFF
TRBV6-1	TRBJ2-7	TRBD1	-	TGTGCCAGCAGTGCCGGACAGGGACCCTCCTACGAGCAGTACTTC	CASSAGQGPSYEQYF
TRBV2	TRBJ1-1	-	-	TGTGCCAGCATAGGACTCTCGAACACTGAAGCTTTCTTT	CASIGLSNTEAFF
TRBV7-2	TRBJ1-3	-	-	TGTGCCAGCAGCTTACAGGGAACTGGAAACACCATATATTTT	CASSLQGTGNTIYF
TRBV7-2	TRBJ1-4	TRBD1	-	TGTGCCAGCAGCTCCAACCCCGGGACAGGTCGCGAAAAACTGTTTTTT	CASSSNPGTGREKLFF